This entry describes one T cell receptor (beta chain). Its antigen is unidentified. The TCR beta cDNA libraries carried unique molecular identifiers. TCRdb reprocessed the PCR reads with MiXCR, giving one entry per CDR3 protein. The repertoire holds 740,000 or so distinct CDR3 sequences, roughly half seen once, with around 4.5% in the top ten. This sample was taken from a study of post-analysis software for immune sequencing data. On the study more broadly: The courses of disease that were included comprised relapsing-remitting, secondary progressive and progressive-relapsing multiple sclerosis. Overall study results and limits: Strong co-clustering by F measure linked samples that shared a preparation batch. In patients, five TRBV segments were more frequent than in controls, with TRBV5-6, TRBV5-1 and TRBV20-1 among them.

This CDR3 region has 17 residues. Germline CDR1 SGHAT, CDR2 FQNNGV. V dropped 1 base and J dropped 0 bases, with 15 bases sitting between them. Sequencing used blood. The chain employs TRBV11-2 and TRBJ2-5, with D unclear. This sequence originates from a girl aged 10-17 years with multiple sclerosis. CDR3 DNA sequence: TGTGCCAGCAGCTTAGTCAGTCCGTTCATATACCAAGAGACCCAGTACTTC. It codes for CASSLVSPFIYQETQYF.